This TCR beta chain was recorded in a study of human T cells and chemical hapten exposure (dated by TCRdb to about 2021). With regard to the full study: For sensitization, 2% DPC in acetone was applied to a 2 cm by 2 cm area of upper inner arm skin. Throughout the approximately 23-week study period, patients were also given weekly therapeutic DPC doses on the scalp. Patch testing was done on the upper back using Finn chambers containing 0.01% DPC, and results were scored after 6 days according to International Contact Dermatitis Research Group standards. Most of the patients in the cohort were female, and the cohort covered alopecia areata with under or over 50% scalp involvement, alopecia totalis and alopecia universalis. The libraries were sequenced as a pool, and the TCR yield per sample differed mostly because of small variations in library volumes within the pool. In alopecia patients, the study followed how the peripheral blood TCR repertoire changed in vivo over primary and secondary sensitization to diphenylcyclopropenone (DPC), a hapten. Patient blood was sampled pre-sensitization (week 0) and at 2, 6 and about 24 weeks after DPC sensitization. For TCR sequencing, blood came from over 25 alopecia patients at anywhere from one to four time points (pre-sensitization, 2, 6 and 24 weeks). What the research found in general, with its limitations: DPC sensitization did not change how many TCRs were above 1 in 1000 frequency, and no evidence was found of alterations in global repertoire structure. All patients had alopecia, a presumed autoimmune disease, so their immune response might differ from that of healthy individuals. Repeated subsampling changed both the strength of the expansion versus patch-test correlation and the threshold at which that correlation became significant. The number of PT1 expanded TCRs positively correlated with patch test score, significant at thresholds 8, 16 and 32 but not 4. Significantly more large CDR3 similarity clusters were formed by expanded TCRs than by pre-sensitization or healthy control sets, consistent with antigen-driven responses.

On this clonotype: The antigen it recognizes is unknown. No much larger clone is present one base from it, and per-base qualities are unavailable.

The germline V and J ends show losses of 3 bases and 0 bases respectively, and no gene match explains 0 bases of the junction. Inclusive of the bounding cysteine and phenylalanine, the CDR3 is 15 residues long. The CDR3 DNA has 45 bases and is translated from base 1. Taken from the germline V gene (reference sequence), the CDR1 and CDR2 loops are SEHNR and FQNEAQ. The meaning of the sample's time point label: patch test 3, about 24 weeks after DPC sensitization. The treatment or condition label, read with the paper, signifies: therapeutic diphenylcyclopropenone sensitization with weekly scalp DPC. Blood at each patch-test visit was drawn before the patch test was applied. Eligible patients were aged 18 to 70, diagnosed with alopecia, deemed suitable for DPC therapy, and excluded if pregnant. Unfractionated whole blood was collected in Tempus Blood RNA tubes, and total RNA was extracted from that blood.

Libraries were prepared through RACE. Sequencer: NextSeq 500. During library preparation, unique molecular identifiers were attached to individual cDNA molecules so that TCRs could be counted in a quantitative, reproducible way. Each blood RNA sample was used to sequence both TCR alpha and TCR beta chains. Concerning the study's data processing: A median of around 100,000 TCRs per sample was observed, with a range of about 20,000 to 690,600. V, J and CDR3 annotation of the TCR reads was carried out using the Decombinator software suite. Every sample was subsampled to the same number of TCRs (28,000) for the PS versus PT1 abundance plots. Expanded TCRs were defined as absent before sensitization and observed at least eight times at the 2-week time point. TCRdb reworked the public reads: Q25 trimming with fastp, MiXCR clone assembly, productive beta chains retained. Merged by CDR3 protein, the rows form single entries marked with the most common genes and DNA. For this entry, the V and J calls and clone size follow TCRdb and not the study's own pipeline. The sample includes 50,000 to 65,000 distinct CDR3 sequences, with 9% to 10% observed a single time. The ten biggest clones cover around 17% of the sample.

This specimen consisted of whole blood, obtained in connection with sensitization to the hapten diphenylcyclopropenone (DPC). The V and J genes are TRBV7-9 and TRBJ2-3; 10 bases in the junction line up with TRBD2. This TCR came from a woman in her 40s with alopecia areata. Some clones in this sample may be carry-over from other donors' samples. CDR3 reads: CASSLTSGSTDTQYF. The DNA sequence follows: TGTGCCAGCAGCTTGACTAGCGGGAGCACAGATACGCAGTATTTT.